The 19 T cell receptor beta chains in this list originate from one sample, sequenced in a study of somatic mutations in cytotoxic T cells in rheumatoid arthritis. Using immunoSEQ multiplex PCR, the repertoire was profiled, and TCRdb retains in-frame clones only, with some absent. The sample carries several thousand clones, just under 80% recorded once. The sample comprised CD8+ T cells sorted from blood. These TCRs come from an adult with rheumatoid arthritis.

The chain uses TRBV6-5 and TRBJ1-5; D may be TRBD1 (5 bases). This CDR3 is built from 14 residues. CDR1 and CDR2 (germline): MNHEY, SVGAGI. Trimming left V 8 bases short and J 7 bases short, with 18 bases between. CDR3 sequence (DNA): TGTGCCAGCGGCTCCGGGACCAAGAAACAGCCCCAGCATTTT. It is translated as CASGSGTKKQPQHF.

This clone was recorded a few times. The chain carries TRBV2 and TRBJ2-7; D might be TRBD1 or TRBD2, each matching 6 bases. The CDR3 is 13 residues long. With 7 bases removed from V and 2 bases from J, the gap between germline ends came to 12 bases. Looked up from germline, CDR1 is SNHLY and CDR2 is FYNNEI. Written as DNA, the CDR3 is TGTGCCAGCAAGGCGGGACACACCTACGAGCAGTACTTC. Protein: CASKAGHTYEQYF.

This rearrangement joins TRBV13 to TRBJ2-1; maybe TRBD2 (5 bases). Trimming removed 4 bases at V and 8 bases at J, with 21 bases between. CDR1 PRHDT and CDR2 FYEKMQ come from the germline V gene (reference sequence). The CDR3 is made up of 16 amino acids. CDR3 coding DNA: TGTGCCAGCAGCTATAATTTGGAGGCCCGAGGATATGAGCAGTTCTTC. It codes for CASSYNLEARGYEQFF.

J is TRBJ1-1 and V is TRBV6-4; D possibly corresponds to TRBD1 (6 bases). Trimming cost V 0 bases and J 0 bases, with 14 bases left between them. CDR3 length: 17 amino acids. Germline V gene lookup returns CDR1 MRHNA and CDR2 SNTAGT. The DNA for the CDR3 is TGTGCCAGCAGTGACTCGATCGAGGGGGGAATGAACACTGAAGCTTTCTTT. Protein product: CASSDSIEGGMNTEAFF.

This clone was counted a single time. In DNA, the CDR3 is TGTGCCTGGTCCAGGGTTTCTTCTGGTGGCTACACCTTC. The encoded protein is CAWSRVSSGGYTF. This chain uses TRBV30 with TRBJ1-2, with D perhaps matching TRBD1 (5 bases). The CDR3 sequence is 13 residues long. V was cut by 5 bases and J by 7 bases, with 17 bases left in between. Germline V gene sequence: CDR1 GTSNPN, CDR2 SVGIG (reference sequence). The full variable domain, its missing parts supplied by reference TRBV30 and TRBJ1-2, is SQTIHQWPATLVQPVGSPLSLECTVEGTSNPNLYWYRQAAGRGLQLLFYSVGIGQISSEVPQNLSASRPQDRQFILSSKKLLLSDSGFYLCAWSRVSSGGYTFGSGTRLTVV.

This clone was recorded once. V usage is TRBV7-6 and J usage is TRBJ2-5; 7 bases align to TRBD2. V was clipped by 4 bases and J by 0 bases; unmatched bases: 8. CDR3 size: 16 residues. Germline lookup yields CDR1 SGHVS and CDR2 FNYEAQ. The CDR3 reads CASSSYQRDYQETQYF. The CDR3 DNA is TGTGCCAGCAGCTCCTACCAGCGGGACTACCAAGAGACCCAGTACTTC.

J is TRBJ2-1 and V is TRBV27, with 8 positions matching TRBD1. The germline gives CDR1 MNHEY, CDR2 SMNVEV (reference sequence). V lost 5 bases to trimming and J lost 1 base; unmatched junction nucleotides: 7. The CDR3 totals 16 residues. The CDR3 protein is CASSTMGQASYNEQFF. CDR3 nucleotide sequence: TGTGCCAGCAGTACCATGGGACAGGCTTCCTACAATGAGCAGTTCTTC.

The rearrangement links TRBV28 to TRBJ2-7; 9 bases are a match to TRBD1. After removal of 7 bases from V and 5 bases from J, the junction contained 9 bases not matched to a gene. There are 14 residues in the CDR3. Looked up from germline, CDR1 is MDHEN and CDR2 is SYDVKM. For the CDR3, the DNA is TGTGCCAGCACTCGGGACAGGGAGGGAAACGAGCAGTACTTC. This sequence encodes CASTRDREGNEQYF.

The rearrangement links TRBV11-2 to TRBJ2-3; D ambiguous. From germline, CDR1 is SGHAT and CDR2 FQNNGV. Trimming removed 1 base from V and 5 bases from J, with 13 bases in between. The CDR3 consists of 15 residues. For the CDR3, the DNA is TGTGCCAGCAGCTTAGGTTACTCACACCGAGATACGCAGTATTTT. Protein sequence: CASSLGYSHRDTQYF. Looking up the rest from reference TRBV11-2 and TRBJ2-3 gives the full variable domain: EAGVAQSPRYKIIEKRQSVAFWCNPISGHATLYWYQQILGQGPKLLIQFQNNGVVDDSQLPKDRFSAERLKGVDSTLKIQPAKLEDSAVYLCASSLGYSHRDTQYFGPGTRLTVL.

The rearrangement uses TRBV19 and TRBJ2-1; D is unresolved. There are 12 residues in the CDR3. Germline V gene sequence: CDR1 LNHDA, CDR2 SQIVND (reference sequence). V shed 1 base and J shed 7 bases, with 5 bases lying between them. The chain's CDR3 is CASSIVGNEQFF. CDR3 nucleotide sequence: TGTGCCAGTAGTATAGTGGGGAATGAGCAGTTCTTC.

The chain combines TRBV9 with TRBJ2-3, with 7 bases lining up with TRBD2. This CDR3 comprises 14 residues. Germline V lookup: CDR1 SGDLS, CDR2 YYNGEE. Trimming at V came to 4 bases and at J to 1 base, leaving 3 bases not matched to a gene. The CDR3 region is CASSLSGGTDTQYF. In nucleotides, the CDR3 is TGTGCCAGCAGCCTAAGCGGGGGCACAGATACGCAGTATTTT.

This clone was recorded once. This chain uses TRBV7-3 with TRBJ2-1; D gene uncertain. The CDR3 covers 13 residues. From germline, CDR1 is SGHTA and CDR2 FQGTGA. Trimming cost V 5 bases and J 3 bases, with 8 bases left between them. This CDR3 reads CASSLDIYNEQFF. The CDR3 nucleotides are TGTGCCAGCAGCCTCGACATCTACAATGAGCAGTTCTTC.

The rearrangement links TRBV11-2 to TRBJ1-1, with D possibly TRBD1 on 6 matching bases. The V and J ends lost 8 bases and 5 bases respectively, with 21 bases between them. The CDR3 sequence is 15 residues long. CDR1 SGHAT and CDR2 FQNNGV come from the germline V gene. CDR3 protein: CASERSGGLVTEAFF. CDR3 nucleotide sequence: TGTGCCAGCGAGAGATCGGGGGGGCTGGTGACTGAAGCTTTCTTT.

The J gene is TRBJ2-7, the V gene TRBV28; the match to TRBD2 covers 10 bases. Trimming removed 7 bases from V and 4 bases from J; junction bases left unmatched: 7. CDR1 MDHEN and CDR2 SYDVKM come from the germline V gene. The CDR3 contains 14 residues. The CDR3 DNA reads as TGTGCCAGCACCAGGCTAGCGGGAGAATACGAGCAGTACTTC. Protein sequence: CASTRLAGEYEQYF.

V and J are TRBV29-1 and TRBJ1-4, with a possible D match to TRBD1 (5 bases). V was shortened by 6 bases and J by 4 bases, with 12 bases between the two germline ends. The CDR3 has 13 amino acids. Germline V gives CDR1 SQVTM, CDR2 ANQGSEA. Written as DNA, the CDR3 is TGCAGCGTGGGACTGAGACTTAATGAAAAACTGTTTTTT. Translated: CSVGLRLNEKLFF. Using reference TRBV29-1 and TRBJ1-4 for the parts outside the CDR3, the full variable domain is SAVISQKPSRDICQRGTSLTIQCQVDSQVTMMFWYRQQPGQSLTLIATANQGSEATYESGFVIDKFPISRPNLTFSTLTVSNMSPEDSSIYLCSVGLRLNEKLFFGSGTQLSVL.

V usage is TRBV18 and J usage is TRBJ1-1; possibly TRBD1 for D (5 bases). The germline V gene has CDR1 KGHSH and CDR2 LQKENI. This CDR3 spans 12 amino acids. Trimming took off 2 bases at V and 5 bases at J, with 6 bases between the two ends. This chain's CDR3 is CASSPAGTEAFF. The CDR3 nucleotides are TGTGCCAGCTCACCAGCAGGGACTGAAGCTTTCTTT.

This chain connects TRBV4-3 to TRBJ2-7; 12 bases agree with TRBD1. V trimming: 4 bases; J trimming: 5 bases; junction bases outside the gene matches: 3. Germline V gene lookup returns CDR1 LGHNA and CDR2 YSLEER. CDR3 size: 14 residues. CDR3 region: CASSPGTGGNEQYF. CDR3 DNA sequence: TGCGCCAGCAGCCCCGGGACAGGGGGCAACGAGCAGTACTTC.

The chain combines TRBV29-1 with TRBJ2-1; 10 bases are shared with TRBD1. The CDR3 extends over 13 amino acids. Germline V gives CDR1 SQVTM, CDR2 ANQGSEA. Trimming at V came to 4 bases and at J to 6 bases, leaving 3 bases not matched to a gene. This chain's CDR3 is CSVAGQGINEQFF. The CDR3 coding sequence is TGCAGCGTTGCGGGACAGGGGATCAATGAGCAGTTCTTC.

This chain joins TRBV11-3 and TRBJ2-3; a possible D gene is TRBD2 (6 bases). Germline assignment: CDR1 SGHNT and CDR2 YENEEA. This CDR3 is 13 amino acids long. Trimming stripped 5 bases from V and 9 bases from J, with 15 bases between. The CDR3 coding sequence is TGTGCCAGCAGCCCTCCCGCACGGGAGACGCAGTATTTT. It is translated as CASSPPARETQYF.